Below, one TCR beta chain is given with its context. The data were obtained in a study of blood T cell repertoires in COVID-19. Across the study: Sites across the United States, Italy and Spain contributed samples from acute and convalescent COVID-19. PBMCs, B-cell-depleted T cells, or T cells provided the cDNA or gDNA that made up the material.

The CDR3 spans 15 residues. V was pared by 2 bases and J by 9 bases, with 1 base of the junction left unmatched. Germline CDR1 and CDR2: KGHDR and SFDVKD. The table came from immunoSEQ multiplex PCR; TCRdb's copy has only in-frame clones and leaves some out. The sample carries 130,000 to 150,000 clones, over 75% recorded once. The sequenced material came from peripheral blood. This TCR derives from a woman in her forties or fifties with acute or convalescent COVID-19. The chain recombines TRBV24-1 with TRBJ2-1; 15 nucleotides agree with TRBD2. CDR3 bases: TGTGCCACCAGTGATTCGGGACTAGCGGGGGGTGAGCAGTTCTTC. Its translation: CATSDSGLAGGEQFF.